The 8 T cell receptor beta chains below were found in one sample sequenced in a study of response to subunit inactivated influenza vaccine. TCRdb reanalysed the RT-PCR reads using MiXCR and keeps one entry per CDR3 protein. The data show over 150,000 distinct CDR3 sequences, around a tenth seen once. The sample here was CD8+ T cells sorted from PBMCs, taken about 23 months after vaccination. The receptors stem from a man between 50 and 69 years old who received an inactivated influenza vaccine.

A remark on this clonotype: One junction end does not reproduce the germline sequence, and a read error may be involved. The rearrangement uses TRBV5-1 and TRBJ1-2, with TRBD1 as a possible D gene (6 bases). CDR1 is SGHRS, CDR2 YFSETQ, per germline. This CDR3 region has 15 residues. The CDR3 here is CASSWASQGSYGYAF. The CDR3 DNA reads as TGCGCCAGCAGCTGGGCCTCACAGGGTAGCTATGGCTACGCCTTC.

This clonotype was counted ten times or more. This rearrangement joins TRBV25-1 to TRBJ2-1, with D possibly called TRBD1 or TRBD2 (5 bases each). V lost 8 bases and J lost 0, with 8 bases in between. Germline-derived CDR1 and CDR2 are MGHDK and SYGVNS. This CDR3 is built from 13 residues. CDR3 residues: CASDGASYNEQFF. The CDR3 DNA is TGTGCCAGCGACGGGGCCTCCTACAATGAGCAGTTCTTC.

This clonotype was picked up a small number of times. The chain links TRBV4-3 to TRBJ1-2; 7 bases fit TRBD1. The germline V gene encodes CDR1 LGHNA and CDR2 YSLEER. V shed 3 bases and J 3 bases; nucleotides not matched to a gene: 4. This CDR3 has 14 residues. CDR3 protein: CASSHSQGDYGYTF. CDR3 in DNA: TGCGCCAGCAGCCACTCGCAGGGGGACTATGGCTACACCTTC.

The chain uses TRBV29-1 and TRBJ2-3; TRBD2 might be the D (7 bases). Germline CDR1 is SQVTM and CDR2 is ANQGSEA. The germline V and J ends were trimmed by 4 bases and 4 bases, with 15 bases remaining between them. The CDR3 is 14 residues long. The CDR3 sequence: CSVGRGRASDTQYF. The CDR3, as DNA: TGCAGCGTTGGAAGGGGGAGGGCTTCAGATACGCAGTATTTT.

The gene calls are TRBV14 and TRBJ2-4; D gene ambiguous. The CDR3 length is 14 residues. V was pared by 4 bases and J by 8 bases, with 15 bases between. Germline CDR1 and CDR2: SGHDN and FVKESK. The CDR3 sequence: CASSRLDGPDIQYF. The CDR3 DNA reads as TGTGCCAGCAGCCGTTTAGACGGGCCAGACATTCAGTACTTC.

This clonotype was detected a few times. V is TRBV12-3 or TRBV12-4 and J is TRBJ2-7; 8 bases agree with TRBD1. J gave up 5 bases and V 5 bases, and 2 bases lay outside the gene matches. The CDR3 has 12 amino acids. The CDR3 is CASSTGGHEQYF. The CDR3 nucleotides are TGTGCCAGCAGTACAGGGGGGCACGAGCAGTACTTC.

This clonotype was detected a few times. This chain links TRBV15 with TRBJ2-3, with D perhaps TRBD2 (6 bases). The CDR3 extends over 15 amino acids. Germline V CDR1 and CDR2: LNHNV, YYDKDF (reference sequence). With 3 bases removed from V and 4 bases from J, the gap between germline ends came to 14 bases. CDR3 sequence reads: CATSSTSRSADTQYF. The CDR3 coding sequence is TGTGCCACCAGCAGTACTAGCAGGTCCGCAGATACGCAGTATTTT.

The V and J genes are TRBV27 and TRBJ1-1; maybe TRBD1 (5 bases). This CDR3 has 15 amino acids. Germline lookup yields CDR1 MNHEY and CDR2 SMNVEV (reference sequence). V gave up 11 bases and J gave up 1 base, with 20 bases separating them. The DNA for the CDR3 is TGTGCCGAACTAAGCGGTTGGGGGTGGAACACTGAAGCTTTCTTT. It codes for CAELSGWGWNTEAFF.